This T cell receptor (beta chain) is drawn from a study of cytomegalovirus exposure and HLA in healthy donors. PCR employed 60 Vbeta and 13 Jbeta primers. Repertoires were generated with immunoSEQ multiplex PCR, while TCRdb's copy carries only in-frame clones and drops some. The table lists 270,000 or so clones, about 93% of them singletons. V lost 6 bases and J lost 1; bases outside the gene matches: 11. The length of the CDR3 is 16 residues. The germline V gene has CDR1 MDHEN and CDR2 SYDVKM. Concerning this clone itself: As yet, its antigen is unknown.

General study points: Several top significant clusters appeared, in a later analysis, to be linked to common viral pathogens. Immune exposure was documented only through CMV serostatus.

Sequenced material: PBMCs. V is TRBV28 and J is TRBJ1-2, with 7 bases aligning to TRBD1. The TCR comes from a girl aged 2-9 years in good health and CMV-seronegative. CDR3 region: CASSNTLQGINYGYTF. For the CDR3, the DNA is TGTGCCAGCAGCAATACCTTACAGGGGATTAACTATGGCTACACCTTC.